A selection of T cell receptor beta chains follows, all from one sample in a study of shared clonotypes between healthy human individuals. Generated by immunoSEQ multiplex PCR, the TCRdb table keeps only in-frame clones and is missing some. Of some 630,000 clones in the sample, 90% to 97% are singletons; the top ten hold less than 0.12%. Material for sequencing was naive CD8+ T cells sorted from blood. These receptors came from a young woman in good health. Each CDR3 is given with its conserved first and last residue. The D gene is left open where the match is weak. Only some rows state a clone size, as once, few, many or a class for expanded clones.

j_gene	d_gene	v_gene	abundance	CDR3aa	CDR3nt
TRBJ2-1	NA	TRBV29-1	NA	CSVAAVGTYNEQFF	TGCAGCGTTGCAGCTGTGGGGACCTACAATGAGCAGTTCTTC
TRBJ1-1	NA	TRBV19	NA	CASSIWIVSNTEAFF	TGTGCCAGTAGTATATGGATCGTATCGAACACTGAAGCTTTCTTT
TRBJ2-1	TRBD2	TRBV2	NA	CASSESGTIYNEQFF	TGTGCCAGCAGTGAGAGCGGGACTATCTACAATGAGCAGTTCTTC
TRBJ1-3	NA	TRBV5-4	once	CASRAGCSGRNTIYF	TGTGCCAGCAGGGCGGGTTGCTCCGGGAGAAACACCATATATTTT
TRBJ2-7	NA	TRBV27	NA	CASSSPKRGEQYF	TGTGCCAGCAGCTCCCCCAAAAGAGGCGAGCAGTACTTC
TRBJ1-1	TRBD1	TRBV5-1	NA	CASSFDRGGRTEAFF	TGCGCCAGCAGCTTTGACAGGGGAGGACGTACTGAAGCTTTCTTT
TRBJ1-2	TRBD1	TRBV27	NA	CASSFGQGGYGYTF	TGTGCCAGCAGTTTCGGACAGGGGGGCTATGGCTACACCTTC
TRBJ1-5	NA	TRBV19	NA	CASSTGWGNQPQHF	TGTGCCAGTAGTACCGGTTGGGGCAATCAGCCCCAGCATTTT
TRBJ2-7	NA	TRBV9	NA	CASSEGASGAYEQYF	TGTGCCAGCAGCGAAGGGGCCTCCGGGGCCTACGAGCAGTACTTC
TRBJ1-2	NA	TRBV4-1	once	CASSFRRGDLYGYTF	TGCGCCAGCAGTTTTCGTAGGGGCGATCTCTATGGCTACACCTTC
TRBJ1-1	NA	TRBV19	few	CASSIARNAEAFF	TGTGCCAGTAGTATAGCCAGGAACGCTGAAGCTTTCTTT
TRBJ1-5	TRBD1	TRBV28	NA	CASSGDSGPRQPQHF	TGTGCCAGCAGTGGGGACAGTGGGCCGAGACAGCCCCAGCATTTT
TRBJ2-3	TRBD2	TRBV27	NA	CASRGIGRSGRAGTDTQYF	TGTGCCAGCAGGGGGATTGGCCGTAGCGGGAGGGCCGGGACAGATACGCAGTATTTT
TRBJ1-2	NA	TRBV2	NA	CASRGRDYGYTF	TGTGCCAGCCGGGGCAGGGACTATGGCTACACCTTC
TRBJ2-5	NA	TRBV20-1	NA	CSAYFGNPYF	TGCAGTGCGTATTTTGGGAACCCGTACTTC
TRBJ1-3	NA	TRBV28	NA	CASSLLGRGQYF	TGTGCCAGCAGTTTGTTGGGACGCGGACAATATTTT
TRBJ2-7	NA	TRBV28	NA	CASSLWDGTYEQYF	TGTGCCAGCAGTTTATGGGACGGAACCTACGAGCAGTACTTC
TRBJ2-1	TRBD1	TRBV7-9	NA	CASSLAQGVRQGAKDEQFF	TGTGCCAGCAGCTTAGCGCAAGGTGTCAGACAGGGGGCGAAGGATGAGCAGTTCTTC
TRBJ2-1	NA	TRBV27	NA	CASSLTGYNEQFF	TGTGCCAGCAGCCTAACAGGCTACAATGAGCAGTTCTTC
TRBJ1-4	TRBD1	TRBV19	NA	CASRPGTDEKLFF	TGTGCCAGTAGACCCGGGACAGATGAAAAACTGTTTTTT
TRBJ2-7	TRBD1	TRBV7-9	NA	CASSSSDRGGYEQYF	TGTGCCAGCAGCTCCTCGGACAGGGGGGGGTACGAGCAGTACTTC
TRBJ2-7	NA	TRBV28	once	CASTLAGTAAYEQYF	TGTGCCAGTACCCTTGCCGGGACGGCTGCCTACGAGCAGTACTTC
TRBJ2-1	TRBD1	TRBV5-1	NA	CASSGDHRDSYNEQFF	TGCGCCAGCAGCGGAGACCACCGGGACAGCTACAATGAGCAGTTCTTC
TRBJ2-7	TRBD2	TRBV11-2	NA	CASSLGLAETYEQYF	TGTGCCAGCAGCTTGGGGCTAGCGGAAACCTACGAGCAGTACTTC
TRBJ2-2	NA	TRBV19	once	CASSIGLAYIVDTGELFF	TGTGCCAGTAGTATCGGCCTAGCCTACATCGTCGACACCGGGGAGCTGTTTTTT
TRBJ2-6	TRBD1	TRBV28	NA	CASSWGTGNPGANVLTF	TGTGCCAGCAGTTGGGGGACAGGGAATCCTGGGGCCAACGTCCTGACTTTC
TRBJ2-2	NA	TRBV29-1	NA	CSVPGTGELFF	TGCAGCGTCCCGGGGACCGGGGAGCTGTTTTTT
TRBJ1-1	NA	TRBV28	NA	CASSSLGAALEAFF	TGTGCCAGCAGTTCCCTAGGGGCCGCCCTCGAAGCTTTCTTT
TRBJ2-7	NA	TRBV30	NA	CAWRWEAATSYEQYF	TGTGCCTGGAGGTGGGAGGCCGCCACCTCCTACGAGCAGTACTTC
TRBJ1-3	NA	TRBV7-9	NA	CASSPIGGSGNTIYF	TGTGCCAGCAGCCCAATTGGAGGCTCTGGAAACACCATATATTTT
TRBJ1-2	NA	TRBV6-5	once	CASTLGGENYGYTF	TGTGCCAGCACCCTAGGGGGGGAAAACTATGGCTACACCTTC
TRBJ2-2	NA	TRBV6-5	NA	CASSPNGLGRELFF	TGTGCCAGCAGCCCGAATGGGCTTGGTCGGGAGCTGTTTTTT
TRBJ2-7	NA	TRBV5-6	NA	CASSFDSTYEQYF	TGTGCCAGCAGCTTTGACAGCACCTACGAGCAGTACTTC
TRBJ1-1	NA	TRBV27	NA	CASNSGNTEAFF	TGTGCCAGCAATTCGGGGAACACTGAAGCTTTCTTT
TRBJ2-1	TRBD2	TRBV7-8	NA	CASSLTTLLAGGYEQFF	TGTGCCAGCAGCCTCACCACCTTACTAGCGGGAGGTTACGAGCAGTTCTTC
TRBJ1-5	NA	TRBV6-1	NA	CASSEPPSINQPQHF	TGTGCCAGCAGTGAACCACCCAGCATCAATCAGCCCCAGCATTTT
TRBJ2-7	NA	TRBV10-3	NA	CAISESERAYEQYF	TGTGCCATCAGTGAGAGTGAAAGGGCGTACGAGCAGTACTTC
TRBJ2-7	NA	TRBV19	NA	CASSIGSGRSYEQYF	TGTGCCAGTAGTATCGGAAGCGGTCGCTCCTACGAGCAGTACTTC
TRBJ2-7	TRBD2	TRBV7-9	NA	CASSPTSGIYEQYF	TGTGCCAGCAGCCCAACCAGCGGGATTTACGAGCAGTACTTC
TRBJ1-1	NA	TRBV30	few	CAWSFVGRDTEAFF	TGTGCCTGGAGCTTCGTCGGGCGGGACACTGAAGCTTTCTTT
TRBJ1-5	NA	TRBV4-1	NA	CASSPFGRGGNQPQHF	TGCGCCAGCAGCCCGTTCGGTCGAGGGGGCAATCAGCCCCAGCATTTT